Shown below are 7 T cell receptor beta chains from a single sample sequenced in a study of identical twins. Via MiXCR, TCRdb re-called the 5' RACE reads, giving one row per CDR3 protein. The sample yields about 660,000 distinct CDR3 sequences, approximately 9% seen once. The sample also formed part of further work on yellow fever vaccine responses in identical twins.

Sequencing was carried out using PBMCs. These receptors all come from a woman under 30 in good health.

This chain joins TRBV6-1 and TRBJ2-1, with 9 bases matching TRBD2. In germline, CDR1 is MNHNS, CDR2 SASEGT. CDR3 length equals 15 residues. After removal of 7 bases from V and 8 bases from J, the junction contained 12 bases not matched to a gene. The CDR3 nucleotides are TGTGCCAGCACCCTGGGAAGTAGCGGGAGCTATGAGCAGTTCTTC. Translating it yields CASTLGSSGSYEQFF.

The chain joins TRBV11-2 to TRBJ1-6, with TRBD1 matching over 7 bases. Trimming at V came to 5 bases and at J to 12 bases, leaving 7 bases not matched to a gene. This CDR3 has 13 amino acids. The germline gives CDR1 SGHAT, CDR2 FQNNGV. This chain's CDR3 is CASSPGQDQPLHF. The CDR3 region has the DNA TGTGCCAGCAGCCCTGGACAGGATCAACCCCTCCACTTT.

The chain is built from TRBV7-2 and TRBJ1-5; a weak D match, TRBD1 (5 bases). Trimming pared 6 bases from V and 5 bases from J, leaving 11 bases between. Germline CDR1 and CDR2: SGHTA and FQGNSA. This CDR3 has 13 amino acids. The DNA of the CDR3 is TGTGCCAGCAGGGGGGAAGGGGATCAGCCCCAGCATTTT. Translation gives CASRGEGDQPQHF.

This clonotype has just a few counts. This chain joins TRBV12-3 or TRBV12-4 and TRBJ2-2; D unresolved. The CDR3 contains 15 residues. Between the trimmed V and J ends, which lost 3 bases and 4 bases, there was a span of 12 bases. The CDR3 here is CASSFGQTLTGELFF. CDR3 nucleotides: TGTGCCAGCAGTTTTGGCCAGACTCTCACCGGGGAGCTGTTTTTT.

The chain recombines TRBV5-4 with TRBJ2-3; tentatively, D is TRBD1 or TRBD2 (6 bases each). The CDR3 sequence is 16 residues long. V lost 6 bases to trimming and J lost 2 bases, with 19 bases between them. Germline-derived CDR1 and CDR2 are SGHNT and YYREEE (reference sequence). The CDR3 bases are TGTGCCAGCAACCTGATAGGGGGGCAACTCACAGATACGCAGTATTTT. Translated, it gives CASNLIGGQLTDTQYF.

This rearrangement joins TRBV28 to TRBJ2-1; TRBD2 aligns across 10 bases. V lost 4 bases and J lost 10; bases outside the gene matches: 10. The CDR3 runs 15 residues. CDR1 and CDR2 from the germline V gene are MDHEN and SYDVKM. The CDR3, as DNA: TGTGCCAGCAGTTCCCTGCCTAGCGGGAGATACGAGCAGTTCTTC. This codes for CASSSLPSGRYEQFF.

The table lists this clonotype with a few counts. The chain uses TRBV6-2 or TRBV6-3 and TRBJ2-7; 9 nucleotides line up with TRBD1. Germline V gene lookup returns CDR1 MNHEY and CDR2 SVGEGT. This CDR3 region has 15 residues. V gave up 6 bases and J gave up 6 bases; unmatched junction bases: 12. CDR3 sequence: CASSRLDRGPFEQYF. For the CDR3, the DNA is TGTGCCAGCAGCCGGCTGGACAGGGGACCTTTCGAGCAGTACTTC.